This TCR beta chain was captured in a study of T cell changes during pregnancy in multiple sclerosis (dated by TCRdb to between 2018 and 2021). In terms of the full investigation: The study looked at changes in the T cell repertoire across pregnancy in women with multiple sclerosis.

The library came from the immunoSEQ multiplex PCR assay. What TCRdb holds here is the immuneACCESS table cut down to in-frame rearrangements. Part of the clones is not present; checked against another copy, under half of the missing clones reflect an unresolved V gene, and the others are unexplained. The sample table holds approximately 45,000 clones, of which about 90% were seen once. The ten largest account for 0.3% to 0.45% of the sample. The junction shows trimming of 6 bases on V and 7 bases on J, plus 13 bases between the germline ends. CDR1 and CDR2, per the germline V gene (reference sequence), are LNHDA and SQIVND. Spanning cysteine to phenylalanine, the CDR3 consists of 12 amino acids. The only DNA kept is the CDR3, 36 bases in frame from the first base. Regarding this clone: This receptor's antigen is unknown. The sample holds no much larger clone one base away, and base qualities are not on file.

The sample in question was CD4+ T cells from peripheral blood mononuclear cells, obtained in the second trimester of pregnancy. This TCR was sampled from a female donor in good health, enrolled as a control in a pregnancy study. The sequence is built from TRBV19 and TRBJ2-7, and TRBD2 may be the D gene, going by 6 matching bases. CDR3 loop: CASSPSRGEQYF. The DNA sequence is TGTGCCAGTAGCCCATCTCGGGGGGAGCAGTACTTC. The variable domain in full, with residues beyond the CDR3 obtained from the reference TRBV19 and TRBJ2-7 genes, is DGGITQSPKYLFRKEGQNVTLSCEQNLNHDAMYWYRQDPGQGLRLIYYSQIVNDFQKGDIAEGYSVSREKKESFPLTVTSAQKNPTAFYLCASSPSRGEQYFGPGTRLTVT.